This is a list of T cell receptor beta chains from one sample in a study of T-cell reconstitution after alpha-beta-depleted transplantation in children. TCRdb processed the PCR reads anew with MiXCR; each CDR3 protein has one entry. Of 530,000 or so distinct CDR3 sequences detected, around 27% appear once; the ten largest clones hold just over 35%. Sequencing was performed on PBMCs, taken before TCRalphabeta/CD19-depleted stem cell transplant. The receptors were gathered from a boy in the first two years of life with Wiskott-Aldrich syndrome, due to receive a stem cell transplant. Each CDR3 is given with its conserved first and last residue. D genes are given only for firm matches. The listing skips clone size in some rows; elsewhere it reads once, few, many or a size class.

j_gene: TRBJ1-1; v_gene: TRBV29-1; abundance: few; d_gene: .; CDR3aa: CSVGPGRNTEAFF; CDR3nt: TGCAGCGTCGGCCCAGGAAGGAACACTGAAGCTTTCTTT
j_gene: TRBJ2-7; v_gene: TRBV7-8; abundance: few; d_gene: TRBD2; CDR3aa: CASSRGLAGAPSYEQYF; CDR3nt: TGTGCCAGCAGCCGGGGACTAGCGGGAGCCCCTTCCTACGAGCAGTACTTC
j_gene: TRBJ2-3; v_gene: TRBV4-1; abundance: .; d_gene: TRBD2; CDR3aa: CASSQDSAGPGDTQYF; CDR3nt: TGCGCCAGCAGCCAAGATTCAGCGGGACCTGGAGATACGCAGTATTTT
j_gene: TRBJ1-2; v_gene: TRBV5-1; abundance: .; d_gene: .; CDR3aa: CASSLGGAGGYTF; CDR3nt: TGCGCCAGCAGCTTGGGAGGGGCAGGTGGCTACACCTTC
j_gene: TRBJ1-3; v_gene: TRBV11-2; abundance: .; d_gene: .; CDR3aa: CASSLDRGGSSGNTIYF; CDR3nt: TGTGCCAGCAGCTTAGATCGCGGCGGTAGCTCTGGAAACACCATATATTTT
j_gene: TRBJ2-5; v_gene: TRBV21-1; abundance: .; d_gene: .; CDR3aa: CASSKSRTDQETQYF; CDR3nt: TGTGCCAGCAGCAAATCCCGTACGGACCAAGAGACCCAGTACTTC
j_gene: TRBJ2-7; v_gene: TRBV10-1; abundance: few; d_gene: .; CDR3aa: CASRPDYSYEQYF; CDR3nt: TGCGCCAGCAGGCCCGACTACTCCTACGAGCAGTACTTC
j_gene: TRBJ2-7; v_gene: TRBV28; abundance: few; d_gene: .; CDR3aa: CASSSEVTHEQYF; CDR3nt: TGTGCCAGCAGTTCGGAAGTCACCCACGAGCAGTACTTC
j_gene: TRBJ1-1; v_gene: TRBV5-6; abundance: .; d_gene: .; CDR3aa: CASILRPRLGMFTEAFF; CDR3nt: TGTGCCAGCATCTTACGCCCCCGACTTGGGATGTTCACTGAAGCTTTCTTT
j_gene: TRBJ2-1; v_gene: TRBV12-3/TRBV12-4; abundance: .; d_gene: TRBD2; CDR3aa: CASSFGSLGSGRRSYNEQFF; CDR3nt: TGTGCCAGCAGTTTTGGGTCCTTAGGTAGCGGGAGAAGATCCTACAATGAGCAGTTCTTC